The clone carrying this TCR beta chain has a single count. The target antigen is unknown. The data stem from a study of cytomegalovirus exposure and HLA in healthy donors. Study conclusions and caveats: Subsequent analysis of the approximately 110 validation repertoires found a tendency for first-cohort TCR clusters to co-occur. The authors confirmed in vitro that a few CMV-associated chains were specific for CMV antigens.

Sequencing used immunoSEQ multiplex PCR; TCRdb keeps in-frame clones, though not all of them. The sample yields about 310,000 clones, 88% seen once. Germline V gives CDR1 SGHTA, CDR2 FQGNSA. The CDR3 totals 16 residues. Trimming removed 4 bases from V and 0 bases from J; junction bases left unmatched: 4. This chain connects TRBV7-2 to TRBJ2-3; TRBD2 matches at 10 bases. Sequencing was carried out using PBMCs. The source of this sequence is a young man in good health and CMV-seronegative. DNA of the CDR3: TGTGCCAGCAGCTACGGACTAGCGGTTAGCACAGATACGCAGTATTTT. It encodes CASSYGLAVSTDTQYF.